Below, 20 T cell receptor beta chains from the same sample are listed, as sequenced in a study of metastatic and nonmetastatic thyroid tumors. Using MiXCR, TCRdb reanalyzed the PCR reads. Of about 5,000 clones in the sample, 28% were seen once. All patients reached thyroid surgery having received no treatment beforehand. Sequencing was done on a sample of adjacent normal tissue. The origin of the receptors is a female donor with papillary thyroid cancer or a benign thyroid nodule (not recorded which). Some clones in this sample may be carry-over from other donors' samples.

The chain combines TRBV30 with TRBJ2-1, with TRBD2 as a possible D gene (5 bases). Germline assignment: CDR1 GTSNPN and CDR2 SVGIG (reference sequence). The V gene lost 1 base and the J gene lost 5 bases, with 6 bases spanning the gap. CDR3 size: 12 residues. CDR3 sequence reads: CAWSGSDNEQFF. CDR3 in DNA: TGTGCCTGGAGTGGTAGCGACAATGAGCAGTTCTTC.

Many counts were recorded for this clone. The J gene is TRBJ1-1, the V gene TRBV20-1, with D possibly TRBD1 on 5 matching bases. Trimming removed 5 bases at V and 6 bases at J, with 13 bases between. Germline V gene lookup returns CDR1 DFQATT and CDR2 SNEGSKA (reference sequence). The CDR3 consists of 12 residues. CDR3 sequence reads: CSAPARGPEAFF. CDR3 bases: TGCAGTGCTCCGGCCCGGGGACCTGAAGCTTTCTTT.

This clone is classed as medium-sized. The rearrangement links TRBV18 to TRBJ2-1; 9 bases match TRBD2. V trimming: 2 bases; J trimming: 0 bases; junction bases outside the gene matches: 5. The CDR3 covers 17 residues. The germline V gene encodes CDR1 KGHSH and CDR2 LQKENI. The DNA for the CDR3 is TGTGCCAGCTCACCAGTAAGTAGCGGGAGCTCCTACAATGAGCAGTTCTTC. Amino acid sequence: CASSPVSSGSSYNEQFF.

By frequency in the sample, this clone is medium-sized (0.01 to 0.1%). This chain joins TRBV5-5 and TRBJ1-1, with D maybe TRBD1 (6 bases). The germline V gene has CDR1 SGHKS and CDR2 YYEKEE (reference sequence). The V gene lost 2 bases and the J gene lost 7 bases, with 15 bases spanning the gap. The CDR3 consists of 14 residues. CDR3 sequence reads: CASSLLGGLDEAFF. CDR3 in DNA: TGTGCCAGCAGCTTACTAGGGGGACTCGATGAAGCTTTCTTT.

In its sample, this clone was seen a few times. This chain links TRBV28 with TRBJ2-3; a possible D gene is TRBD1 (5 bases). The length of the CDR3 is 17 residues. V lost 5 bases to trimming and J lost 1 base, with 19 bases between them. CDR1 is MDHEN, CDR2 SYDVKM, per germline. The CDR3 sequence is CASSPRTDTVGTDTQYF. DNA for the CDR3: TGTGCCAGCAGTCCTCGGACGGACACCGTCGGCACAGATACGCAGTATTTT.

By share of the sample, this clone is medium-sized (0.01 to 0.1%). V gene TRBV6-1 combines with J gene TRBJ2-1; tentatively, D is TRBD1 or TRBD2 (5 bases each). V was cut by 5 bases and J by 9 bases, with 11 bases left in between. The length of the CDR3 is 12 residues. Per the germline V gene, CDR1 is MNHNS and CDR2 is SASEGT. The CDR3 loop reads CASSQDGGEQFF. CDR3 bases: TGTGCCAGCAGTCAAGATGGGGGTGAGCAGTTCTTC.

Sample share makes this clone large. The chain employs TRBV4-1 and TRBJ1-5; TRBD1 matches 7 bases. Germline CDR1 MGHRA, CDR2 YSYEKL. The CDR3 consists of 16 residues. V shed 4 bases and J 3 bases; nucleotides not matched to a gene: 9. In DNA form, the CDR3 reads TGCGCCAGCAGCCCCCGACAGGGCGGTTTCAATCAGCCCCAGCATTTT. Its translation is CASSPRQGGFNQPQHF.

This clone is judged medium-sized. Additional DNA sequences in this sample encode the identical CDR3. This sequence joins TRBV20-1 and TRBJ1-1; D perhaps matches TRBD1 (5 bases). This CDR3 comprises 13 residues. CDR1 is DFQATT, CDR2 SNEGSKA, per germline (reference sequence). The germline V and J ends were trimmed by 0 bases and 3 bases, with 8 bases remaining between them. As DNA, the CDR3 is TGCAGTGCTAGAGAGACAGTAGACACTGAAGCTTTCTTT. It specifies CSARETVDTEAFF.

This clone has a handful of counts. The chain links TRBV6-2 or TRBV6-3 to TRBJ2-7; the match to TRBD2 covers 8 bases. The CDR3 loop spans 16 amino acids. Losses at the gene ends were 5 bases for V and 7 bases for J; bases not matched to a gene: 16. Germline V lookup: CDR1 MNHEY, CDR2 SVGEGT. CDR3 nucleotides: TGTGCCAGCAGTCTTACTAGCGGAGGTCTATACGGGGAGCAGTACTTC. This encodes CASSLTSGGLYGEQYF.

This clone came up many times. The rearrangement links TRBV27 to TRBJ1-1; a possible D gene is TRBD1 (6 bases). Per the germline V gene, CDR1 is MNHEY and CDR2 is SMNVEV (reference sequence). V was shortened by 4 bases and J by 4 bases, with 19 bases between the two germline ends. The length of the CDR3 is 16 residues. The CDR3 loop reads CASSSSGVPTGTEAFF. CDR3 nucleotides: TGTGCCAGCAGTTCTTCAGGGGTCCCTACGGGCACTGAAGCTTTCTTT.

This chain connects TRBV7-2 to TRBJ1-2, with TRBD1 matching over 8 bases. Germline V gene lookup returns CDR1 SGHTA and CDR2 FQGNSA. This CDR3 spans 15 amino acids. The J segment lost 8 bases and the V segment lost 2 bases, leaving 10 bases of the junction unmatched. The CDR3 region has the DNA TGTGCCAGCAGCTTATCGGGCAGGGGGCTTGGAGGCTACACCTTC. It translates to CASSLSGRGLGGYTF.

This clone was observed once. The rearrangement links TRBV20-1 to TRBJ1-4; a possible D gene is TRBD1 (5 bases). Per germline, CDR1 DFQATT and CDR2 SNEGSKA (reference sequence). V shed 0 bases and J shed 3 bases, with 11 bases lying between them. The CDR3 has 15 residues. DNA of the CDR3: TGCAGTGCTAGAGATCACCGGGGGTCTAATGAAAAACTGTTTTTT. Encoded protein: CSARDHRGSNEKLFF.

This clone ranks as medium-sized. The genes are TRBV9 and TRBJ2-1; 9 bases match TRBD2. Germline V lookup: CDR1 SGDLS, CDR2 YYNGEE. This CDR3 region has 15 residues. V shed 0 bases and J 8 bases; nucleotides not matched to a gene: 6. The CDR3 nucleotides are TGTGCCAGCAGCGTAGGTGCGGGAGGGCCTCATGAGCAGTTCTTC. This codes for CASSVGAGGPHEQFF.

This clone was counted a few times. The J gene is TRBJ2-2, the V gene TRBV10-1; 8 positions match TRBD2. V shed 5 bases and J 3 bases; nucleotides not matched to a gene: 11. Germline V gene sequence: CDR1 WNHNN, CDR2 SYGVQD (reference sequence). This CDR3 is 17 amino acids long. The CDR3 sequence is CASSRSSGRLHTGELFF. CDR3 in DNA: TGCGCCAGCAGTAGGTCGAGCGGGAGACTCCACACCGGGGAGCTGTTTTTT.

Details on this clone: Within the sample, other DNA sequences also encode this same CDR3. CDR3 region: CASSIPSYNEQFF. DNA of the CDR3: TGTGCCAGTAGTATTCCCTCCTACAATGAGCAGTTCTTC. The V gene is TRBV19, the J gene TRBJ2-1, with D uncertain. The CDR3 contains 13 residues. Trimming took 3 bases from V and 0 from J, leaving 3 bases between them. The germline V gene encodes CDR1 LNHDA and CDR2 SQIVND (reference sequence).

This clone is medium-sized in the sample. The rearrangement uses TRBV20-1 and TRBJ2-1; possible D gene TRBD2, 6 bases. Germline V gene lookup returns CDR1 DFQATT and CDR2 SNEGSKA (reference sequence). CDR3 size: 12 residues. The CDR3 sequence is CTLAPSGNEQFF. The CDR3 DNA reads as TGCACCCTAGCGCCCTCTGGGAATGAGCAGTTCTTC.

By frequency in the sample, this clone is large (0.1 to 1%). The chain links TRBV6-5 to TRBJ2-1; D is unresolved. The length of the CDR3 is 16 residues. The germline gives CDR1 MNHEY, CDR2 SVGAGI. V lost 0 bases, J lost 3 bases, and 12 bases lay in between. In DNA form, the CDR3 reads TGTGCCAGCAGTTACTCGATGGCACGAGGCTACAATGAGCAGTTCTTC. Translation: CASSYSMARGYNEQFF.

This chain joins TRBV4-2 and TRBJ2-3; TRBD1 or TRBD2 may be the D gene (6 bases each). CDR3 length: 19 residues. Trimming stripped 4 bases from V and 2 bases from J, with 25 bases between. The V gene's germline CDR1 is LGHNA and CDR2 YNFKEQ. The CDR3 is CASSPQAWAGGASTDTQYF. The CDR3 coding sequence is TGTGCCAGCAGCCCCCAAGCTTGGGCCGGGGGCGCTTCCACAGATACGCAGTATTTT.

By sample share, this clone is medium-sized. This chain joins TRBV2 and TRBJ2-5; TRBD2 aligns across 8 bases. This CDR3 has 14 residues. The V gene end was trimmed by 6 bases and the J gene end by 5 bases; junction bases not matched to a gene: 8. Germline V gene data show CDR1 as SNHLY and CDR2 as FYNNEI. This CDR3 reads CASSPQPGGETQYF. The CDR3 nucleotides read TGTGCCAGCAGCCCACAACCGGGGGGGGAGACCCAGTACTTC.

The chain joins TRBV5-1 to TRBJ1-1, with 7 bases matching TRBD1. Germline CDR1 is SGHRS and CDR2 is YFSETQ. The junction had 11 bases not matched to a gene; V was cut back by 5 bases and J by 4 bases. CDR3 length: 15 amino acids. The CDR3 nucleotides read TGCGCCAGCAGTCGTTCGGACAGGTCGAGCACTGAAGCTTTCTTT. Its translation: CASSRSDRSSTEAFF.